The T cell receptor (beta chain) described here comes from a study of T-cell reconstitution after alpha-beta-depleted transplantation in children. The CDR3 extends over 11 amino acids. The V gene's germline CDR1 is GTSNPN and CDR2 SVGIG (reference sequence). V was clipped by 2 bases and J by 7 bases, with 5 bases between them. Construction of the TCRbeta library involved unique molecular identifiers. TCRdb passed the PCR reads through MiXCR, listing each CDR3 protein once. This table holds some 500,000 distinct CDR3 sequences, roughly 33% found once. The clonotype originates from a human donor who donated a stem cell graft to a child with aplastic anemia. The sequences come from PBMCs from the stem cell graft donor, collected from the stem cell graft. V is TRBV30 and J is TRBJ2-2; D gene ambiguous. The CDR3 protein is CAWSTIGELFF. The DNA for the CDR3 is TGTGCCTGGAGTACAATCGGGGAGCTGTTTTTT.